A single sample gave rise to the 32 T cell receptor beta chains below, sequenced in a study of shared clonotypes between healthy human individuals. The data were produced by immunoSEQ multiplex PCR, yet TCRdb's version contains in-frame clones alone and is incomplete. Of more than 2 million clones listed, approximately 95% were seen once; the top ten hold around 0.13%. Input material: naive CD4+ T cells sorted from blood. Described subset: CD45RA+ positively selected. The receptors originated from a man between 18 and 35 years old in good health.

The chain joins TRBV28 to TRBJ1-4, with unresolved D. Germline assignment: CDR1 MDHEN and CDR2 SYDVKM. Trimming stripped 4 bases from V and 8 bases from J, with 8 bases between. The CDR3 contains 12 residues. The CDR3 DNA sequence: TGTGCCAGCAGTTGGACGGTGGAAAAACTGTTTTTT. Translated: CASSWTVEKLFF.

About this clone itself: This same CDR3 is encoded by further DNA sequences in the sample. The chain combines TRBV6-1 with TRBJ1-3, with 7 bases lining up with TRBD1. The CDR3 spans 15 residues. CDR1 and CDR2 (germline): MNHNS, SASEGT. V gave up 6 bases and J gave up 0 bases; unmatched junction bases: 5. The CDR3 loop reads CASSRQGSSGNTIYF. CDR3 nucleotide sequence: TGTGCCAGCAGCCGACAGGGATCCTCTGGAAACACCATATATTTT.

The genes are TRBV4-3 and TRBJ1-1, with D maybe TRBD1 (5 bases). In germline, CDR1 is LGHNA, CDR2 YSLEER. V dropped 4 bases and J dropped 6 bases, with 12 bases sitting between them. The CDR3 runs to 13 residues. In nucleotides, the CDR3 is TGCGCCAGCAGCCTTGCCCGAGGGGCTGAAGCTTTCTTT. Translation: CASSLARGAEAFF.

The sample holds one count of this clone. V and J are TRBV7-9 and TRBJ1-1; D ambiguous. Germline V lookup: CDR1 SEHNR, CDR2 FQNEAQ (reference sequence). The V and J ends lost 1 base and 6 bases respectively, with 24 bases between them. The CDR3 is 18 amino acids. CDR3 DNA sequence: TGTGCCAGCAGCTTAGGCCGATCGATCGTGACGGGAAACTCTGAAGCTTTCTTT. Encoded protein: CASSLGRSIVTGNSEAFF.

The rearrangement uses TRBV29-1 and TRBJ2-3; possible D gene TRBD1, 6 bases. Germline-derived CDR1 and CDR2 are SQVTM and ANQGSEA. There are 12 residues in the CDR3. V lost 4 bases and J 5 bases, leaving 10 bases between the germline ends. The CDR3, as DNA: TGCAGCGTTGCCACAGGGAGAGATACGCAGTATTTT. It is translated as CSVATGRDTQYF.

V is TRBV6-1 and J is TRBJ1-3; no reliable D call. The V gene's germline CDR1 is MNHNS and CDR2 SASEGT. The CDR3 consists of 14 residues. Trimming cost V 0 bases and J 2 bases, with 5 bases left between them. CDR3 residues: CASSEAAPGNTIYF. The DNA for the CDR3 is TGTGCCAGCAGTGAAGCGGCACCTGGAAACACCATATATTTT.

V gene TRBV10-3 combines with J gene TRBJ2-3, with 11 bases lining up with TRBD2. V shed 3 bases, J shed 6 bases, and the junction held 8 bases outside the gene matches. This CDR3 is 16 amino acids long. Germline V CDR1 and CDR2: ENHRY, SYGVKD. The CDR3 loop is CAISDLAGGPRDTQYF. CDR3 DNA: TGTGCCATCAGTGATTTAGCGGGGGGGCCGAGGGATACGCAGTATTTT.

To note about this clone: This specimen includes other DNA sequences encoding the same CDR3. The V and J genes are TRBV10-3 and TRBJ1-2; D is unclear. V was clipped by 0 bases and J by 4 bases, with 6 bases between them. The CDR3 consists of 13 residues. The germline CDR1 and CDR2 sequences are ENHRY and SYGVKD. The CDR3 DNA reads as TGTGCCATCAGTGAGTCCCGGGGCTATGGCTACACCTTC. Its translation: CAISESRGYGYTF.

The chain links TRBV15 to TRBJ1-1; no clear D gene. CDR1 and CDR2 from the germline V gene are LNHNV and YYDKDF (reference sequence). The CDR3 has 15 residues. Trimming cost V 0 bases and J 1 base, with 9 bases left between them. DNA for the CDR3: TGTGCCACCAGCAGAGATTGGGCAGGGAACACTGAAGCTTTCTTT. Encoded protein: CATSRDWAGNTEAFF.

This chain links TRBV7-2 with TRBJ1-1; 12 bases fit TRBD1. V was pared by 2 bases and J by 5 bases, with 6 bases of the junction left unmatched. CDR1 and CDR2 (germline): SGHTA, FQGNSA. This CDR3 has 16 amino acids. The CDR3 DNA sequence: TGTGCCAGCAGCTTAATCTTGGGACAGGGGGCTACTGAAGCTTTCTTT. Its protein product is CASSLILGQGATEAFF.

This chain's CDR3 is CASSIVRDQPQHF. DNA of the CDR3: TGCGCCAGCAGCATAGTCCGGGATCAGCCCCAGCATTTT. The V gene is TRBV4-1, the J gene TRBJ1-5; D is ambiguous. Trimming removed 5 bases from V and 5 bases from J, with 10 bases in between. The CDR3 is made up of 13 amino acids. Germline values: CDR1 MGHRA, CDR2 YSYEKL.

CDR3 in DNA: TGTGCCAGCAGCCCCTGGGAACTAGTGTTAGAGACCCAGTACTTC. Protein sequence: CASSPWELVLETQYF. This chain connects TRBV11-3 to TRBJ2-5; the D gene is possibly TRBD2 (5 bases). Trimming took off 5 bases at V and 4 bases at J, with 17 bases between the two ends. Germline CDR1 reads SGHNT; CDR2 reads YENEEA. The CDR3 has 15 amino acids. The full variable domain, rest sourced from reference TRBV11-3 and TRBJ2-5, is EAGVVQSPRYKIIEKKQPVAFWCNPISGHNTLYWYLQNLGQGPELLIRYENEEAVDDSQLPKDRFSAERLKGVDSTLKIQPAELGDSAVYLCASSPWELVLETQYFGPGTRLLVL.

About this clone itself: Other DNA sequences of this sample code for an identical CDR3. V usage is TRBV7-9 and J usage is TRBJ2-2; tentatively, D is TRBD2 (6 bases). V was clipped by 1 base and J by 0 bases, with 6 bases between them. The CDR3 is 15 residues long. Germline V CDR1 and CDR2: SEHNR, FQNEAQ (reference sequence). The DNA for the CDR3 is TGTGCCAGCAGCTTAGGACTAGCGAACACCGGGGAGCTGTTTTTT. Protein: CASSLGLANTGELFF.

This chain joins TRBV5-5 and TRBJ1-5, with D maybe TRBD1 (6 bases). The CDR3 has 14 amino acids. Germline CDR1 SGHKS, CDR2 YYEKEE (reference sequence). The V end was cut by 0 bases, the J end by 5 bases, with 9 bases between. CDR3 sequence (DNA): TGTGCCAGCAGCTTGGCTCAGGGGTATCAGCCCCAGCATTTT. Translated: CASSLAQGYQPQHF.

V usage is TRBV9 and J usage is TRBJ1-2; tentatively, D is TRBD1 (5 bases). CDR3 size: 13 residues. CDR1 SGDLS and CDR2 YYNGEE come from the germline V gene. The ends were cut back, 4 bases at V and 4 bases at J, with 11 bases in the middle. The chain's CDR3 is CASSPTETYGYTF. The CDR3 nucleotides read TGTGCCAGCAGCCCGACAGAGACCTATGGCTACACCTTC.

This chain uses TRBV30 with TRBJ1-5; D uncertain. CDR3 length: 15 amino acids. V lost 1 base and J lost 0, with 10 bases in between. Germline CDR1 GTSNPN, CDR2 SVGIG (reference sequence). CDR3 nucleotides: TGTGCCTGGAGTGCCCCGCTGCCTAGCAATCAGCCCCAGCATTTT. Amino acid sequence: CAWSAPLPSNQPQHF.

Remarks on this clone: One end of the junction fails to match germline, which may point to a read error. The gene calls are TRBV5-1 and TRBJ1-5; unclear D gene. Germline lookup yields CDR1 SGHRS and CDR2 YFSETQ. CDR3 length: 14 residues. CDR3 loop: CASSLAAGSQAQHF. For the CDR3, the DNA is TGCGCCAGCAGCTTGGCCGCTGGTAGTCAGGCCCAGCATTTT.

The gene calls are TRBV5-1 and TRBJ1-6; 9 bases map to TRBD1. Germline CDR1 and CDR2: SGHRS and YFSETQ. Trimming cost V 2 bases and J 7 bases; bases outside gene matches: 7. The CDR3 runs 16 residues. In DNA form, the CDR3 reads TGCGCCAGCAGCTTCACAGGGGGCCTAGAGAATTCACCCCTCCACTTT. Its protein product is CASSFTGGLENSPLHF.

The chain links TRBV7-2 to TRBJ1-5, with 7 nucleotides matching TRBD1. Germline trimming cut 5 bases from V and 4 bases from J; bases unmatched to any gene: 14. In germline, CDR1 is SGHTA, CDR2 FQGNSA. The CDR3 has 17 amino acids. As DNA, the CDR3 is TGTGCCAGCAGCCTAAACTTCTTACAGGGGAGAAATCAGCCCCAGCATTTT. This codes for CASSLNFLQGRNQPQHF.

The chain employs TRBV28 and TRBJ1-1; TRBD1 matches at 8 bases. J gave up 4 bases and V 6 bases, and 7 bases lay outside the gene matches. The CDR3 is 14 amino acids. The germline gives CDR1 MDHEN, CDR2 SYDVKM. The chain's CDR3 is CASRTTGGRTEAFF. The CDR3 nucleotides are TGTGCCAGCAGAACTACAGGGGGTCGCACTGAAGCTTTCTTT.

The gene calls are TRBV10-1 and TRBJ2-1, with D tentatively TRBD1 or TRBD2 (5 bases each). CDR3 length equals 15 residues. V shed 0 bases and J shed 6 bases, with 12 bases lying between them. Looked up from germline, CDR1 is WNHNN and CDR2 is SYGVQD (reference sequence). CDR3 DNA: TGCGCCAGCAGTGAGTCAGGCATTGGGGGCAATGAGCAGTTCTTC. Its protein is CASSESGIGGNEQFF.

Note on this clone: The sample contains more than one DNA sequence encoding this CDR3. This rearrangement joins TRBV18 to TRBJ2-3; D unclear. Germline lookup yields CDR1 KGHSH and CDR2 LQKENI. This CDR3 region has 15 residues. V was shortened by 1 base and J by 0 bases, with 8 bases between the two germline ends. The CDR3: CASSPQGVSTDTQYF. For the CDR3, the DNA is TGTGCCAGCTCACCACAGGGCGTTAGCACAGATACGCAGTATTTT.

The chain recombines TRBV18 with TRBJ1-4, with a tentative D call TRBD1 (6 bases). Trimming removed 3 bases from V and 7 bases from J, with 12 bases in between. There are 14 residues in the CDR3. The V gene's germline CDR1 is KGHSH and CDR2 LQKENI. The CDR3 reads CASSPMTGAEKLFF. DNA for the CDR3: TGTGCCAGCTCACCCATGACAGGAGCTGAAAAACTGTTTTTT.

The V and J genes are TRBV4-3 and TRBJ2-7; D unclear. CDR3 size: 18 residues. V was clipped by 2 bases and J by 6 bases, with 26 bases between them. CDR1 is LGHNA, CDR2 YSLEER, per germline. The CDR3 DNA follows: TGCGCCAGCAGCCAACCACCCGGACGGTTCCGCATGGGTTGCGAGCAGTACTTC. Protein product: CASSQPPGRFRMGCEQYF.

The chain has TRBV2 and TRBJ2-1; D remains unclear. Trimming took 8 bases from V and 6 from J, leaving 11 bases between them. The CDR3 is made up of 12 amino acids. Germline V gene sequence: CDR1 SNHLY, CDR2 FYNNEI. CDR3 residues: CASSLSPNEQFF. CDR3 DNA: TGTGCCAGCTCCCTTTCACCCAATGAGCAGTTCTTC.

Only one count was recorded for this clone. The J gene is TRBJ1-2, the V gene TRBV23-1; 10 nucleotides align to TRBD1. TRBV23-1 is annotated as an ORF whose role is uncertain. The V segment lost 5 bases and the J segment 6 bases; nucleotides outside the gene matches: 9. The CDR3 consists of 15 residues. CDR3 DNA sequence: TGCGCCAGCAGTAGCCGGGACAGGGGAGGGAATGGCTACACCTTC. Its protein is CASSSRDRGGNGYTF.

Only one count was recorded for this clone. V is TRBV28 and J is TRBJ2-5; 7 bases fit TRBD2. Unmatched junction bases numbered 10, after V lost 4 bases and J lost 5 bases. Germline CDR1 MDHEN, CDR2 SYDVKM. The CDR3 spans 15 residues. CDR3 nucleotides: TGTGCCAGCAGTTCCCTGGGGAGGGTGGAGGAGACCCAGTACTTC. Its protein product is CASSSLGRVEETQYF.

V is TRBV11-2 and J is TRBJ1-6; TRBD1 might be the D (5 bases). Germline CDR1 and CDR2: SGHAT and FQNNGV. V shed 0 bases and J shed 9 bases, with 12 bases lying between them. The CDR3 is made up of 15 amino acids. The CDR3, as DNA: TGTGCCAGCAGCTTAGATACCAAAAGGGGTTCACCCCTCCACTTT. Amino acids: CASSLDTKRGSPLHF.

The chain joins TRBV6-1 to TRBJ2-1; 9 bases fit TRBD1. Germline CDR1 is MNHNS and CDR2 is SASEGT. CDR3 length equals 15 residues. The V and J ends lost 11 bases and 4 bases, in that order; junction bases with no gene match: 12. CDR3 DNA sequence: TGTGCCGGAACGACAGGGGGTCGAGTGTACAATGAGCAGTTCTTC. Its protein is CAGTTGGRVYNEQFF.

The rearrangement uses TRBV6-1 and TRBJ2-7, with D hard to call. The V end lost 4 bases, the J end lost 2 bases, and 12 bases lay between the germline ends. Germline V gene data show CDR1 as MNHNS and CDR2 as SASEGT. CDR3 length equals 14 residues. The CDR3 coding sequence is TGTGCCAGCAGTGGACGTATCCCTCCCTACGAGCAGTACTTC. This codes for CASSGRIPPYEQYF.

The gene calls are TRBV30 and TRBJ1-2, with D maybe TRBD1 (6 bases). Looked up from germline, CDR1 is GTSNPN and CDR2 is SVGIG (reference sequence). Trimming removed 5 bases at V and 0 bases at J, with 10 bases between. The CDR3 spans 13 residues. The CDR3 spells CAWDPGANYGYTF. As DNA, the CDR3 is TGTGCCTGGGATCCAGGGGCTAACTATGGCTACACCTTC.

As regards this clone: The same CDR3 arises from other DNA sequences in this sample as well. The V call is TRBV7-9, the J call TRBJ2-1; 7 positions agree with TRBD1. The CDR3 runs 15 residues. The ends lost 1 base at V and 2 bases at J; junction bases unmatched: 2. Germline V lookup: CDR1 SEHNR, CDR2 FQNEAQ (reference sequence). The CDR3 here is CASSLGDRAYNEQFF. The CDR3 nucleotides are TGTGCCAGCAGCTTAGGTGACAGGGCCTACAATGAGCAGTTCTTC.